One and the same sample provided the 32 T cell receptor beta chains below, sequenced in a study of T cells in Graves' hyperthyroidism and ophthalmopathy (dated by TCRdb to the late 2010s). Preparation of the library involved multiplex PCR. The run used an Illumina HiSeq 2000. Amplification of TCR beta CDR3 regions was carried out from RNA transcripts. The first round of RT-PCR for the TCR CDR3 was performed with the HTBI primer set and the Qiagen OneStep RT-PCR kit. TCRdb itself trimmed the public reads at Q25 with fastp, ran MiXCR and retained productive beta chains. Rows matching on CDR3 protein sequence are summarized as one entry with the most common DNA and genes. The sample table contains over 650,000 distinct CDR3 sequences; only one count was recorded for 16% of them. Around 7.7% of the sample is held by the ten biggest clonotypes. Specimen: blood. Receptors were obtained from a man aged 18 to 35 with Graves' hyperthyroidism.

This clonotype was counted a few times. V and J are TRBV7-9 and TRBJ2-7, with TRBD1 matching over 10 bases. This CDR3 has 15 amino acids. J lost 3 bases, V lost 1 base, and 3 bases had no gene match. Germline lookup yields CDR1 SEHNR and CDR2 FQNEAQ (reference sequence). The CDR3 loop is CASSLGGQGRYEQYF. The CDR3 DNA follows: TGTGCCAGCAGCTTAGGGGGACAGGGGCGCTACGAGCAGTACTTC.

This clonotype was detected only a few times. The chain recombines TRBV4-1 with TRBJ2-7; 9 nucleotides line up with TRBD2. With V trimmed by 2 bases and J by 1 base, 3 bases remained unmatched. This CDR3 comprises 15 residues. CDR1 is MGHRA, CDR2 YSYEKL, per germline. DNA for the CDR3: TGCGCCAGCAGCCAAAATAGCGGGAGTTCCTACGAGCAGTACTTC. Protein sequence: CASSQNSGSSYEQYF.

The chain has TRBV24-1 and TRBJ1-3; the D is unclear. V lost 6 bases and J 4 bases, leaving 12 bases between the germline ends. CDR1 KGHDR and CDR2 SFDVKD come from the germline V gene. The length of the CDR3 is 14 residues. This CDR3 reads CATSPGSTGNTIYF. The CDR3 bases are TGTGCCACCAGTCCGGGTTCCACGGGAAACACCATATATTTT.

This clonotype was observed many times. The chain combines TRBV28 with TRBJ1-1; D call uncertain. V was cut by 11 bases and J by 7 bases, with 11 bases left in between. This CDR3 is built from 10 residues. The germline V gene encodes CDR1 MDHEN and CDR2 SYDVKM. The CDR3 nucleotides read TGTGCCGTTGGGAAGGATGAAGCTTTCTTT. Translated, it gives CAVGKDEAFF.

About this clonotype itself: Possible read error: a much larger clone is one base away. The CDR3 region is CASGQRGLNIEAFF. CDR3 nucleotide sequence: TGTGCCAGCGGCCAAAGGGGGCTGAACATTGAAGCTTTCTTT. The gene calls are TRBV28 and TRBJ1-1; 7 bases match TRBD1. This CDR3 comprises 14 residues. Germline CDR1 MDHEN, CDR2 SYDVKM.

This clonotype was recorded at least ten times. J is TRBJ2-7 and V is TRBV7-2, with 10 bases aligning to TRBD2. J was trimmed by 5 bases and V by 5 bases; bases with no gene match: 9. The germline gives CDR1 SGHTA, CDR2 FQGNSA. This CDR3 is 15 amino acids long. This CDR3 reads CASSPPGLASHEQYF. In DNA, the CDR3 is TGTGCCAGCAGCCCACCGGGACTAGCGTCCCACGAGCAGTACTTC.

CDR3 sequence reads: CASSQGTGAFYEQYF. The DNA of the CDR3 is TGTGCCAGCAGCCAAGGGACAGGGGCCTTCTACGAGCAGTACTTC. The J gene is TRBJ2-7, the V gene TRBV3-1; 9 bases agree with TRBD1. The germline gives CDR1 LGHDT, CDR2 YNNKEL (reference sequence). The CDR3 length is 15 residues. The J segment lost 3 bases and the V segment lost 1 base, leaving 4 bases of the junction unmatched.

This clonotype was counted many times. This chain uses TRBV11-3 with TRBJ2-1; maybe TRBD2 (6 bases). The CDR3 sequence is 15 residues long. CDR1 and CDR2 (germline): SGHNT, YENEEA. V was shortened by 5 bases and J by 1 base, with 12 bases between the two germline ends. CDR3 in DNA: TGTGCCAGCAGCCTACTTGGGACTTCCTACAATGAGCAGTTCTTC. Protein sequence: CASSLLGTSYNEQFF.

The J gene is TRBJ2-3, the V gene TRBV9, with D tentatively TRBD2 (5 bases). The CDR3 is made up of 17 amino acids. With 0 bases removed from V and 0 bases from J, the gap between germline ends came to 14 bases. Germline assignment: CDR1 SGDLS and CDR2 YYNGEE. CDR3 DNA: TGTGCCAGCAGCGTAGAAGGACTGATGACTAGCACAGATACGCAGTATTTT. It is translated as CASSVEGLMTSTDTQYF.

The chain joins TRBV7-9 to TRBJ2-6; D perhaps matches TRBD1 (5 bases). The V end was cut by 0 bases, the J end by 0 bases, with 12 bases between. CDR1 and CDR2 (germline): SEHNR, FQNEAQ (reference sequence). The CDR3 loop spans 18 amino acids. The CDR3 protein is CASSLAPGSSSGANVLTF. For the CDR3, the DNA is TGTGCCAGCAGCTTAGCGCCAGGGTCGAGCTCTGGGGCCAACGTCCTGACTTTC.

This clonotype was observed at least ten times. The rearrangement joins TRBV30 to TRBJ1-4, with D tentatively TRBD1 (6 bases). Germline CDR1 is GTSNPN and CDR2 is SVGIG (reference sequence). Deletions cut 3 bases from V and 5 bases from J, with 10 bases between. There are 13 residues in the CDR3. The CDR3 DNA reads TGTGCCTGGAGCTCCACAGGGAATGAAAAACTGTTTTTT. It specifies CAWSSTGNEKLFF.

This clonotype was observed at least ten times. This chain's CDR3 is CASRPGRDYNEQFF. CDR3 DNA sequence: TGTGCCAGCAGACCGGGACGAGACTACAATGAGCAGTTCTTC. The gene calls are TRBV12-3 or TRBV12-4 and TRBJ2-1; tentatively, D is TRBD1 or TRBD2 (5 bases each). The V gene lost 6 bases and the J gene lost 3 bases, with 12 bases spanning the gap. CDR3 size: 14 residues.

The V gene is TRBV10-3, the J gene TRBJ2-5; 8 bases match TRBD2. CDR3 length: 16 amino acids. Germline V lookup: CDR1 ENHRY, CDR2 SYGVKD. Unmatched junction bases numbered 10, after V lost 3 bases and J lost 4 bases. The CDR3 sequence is CAISERKAGDLETQYF. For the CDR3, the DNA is TGTGCCATCAGTGAACGTAAAGCGGGGGATTTAGAGACCCAGTACTTC.

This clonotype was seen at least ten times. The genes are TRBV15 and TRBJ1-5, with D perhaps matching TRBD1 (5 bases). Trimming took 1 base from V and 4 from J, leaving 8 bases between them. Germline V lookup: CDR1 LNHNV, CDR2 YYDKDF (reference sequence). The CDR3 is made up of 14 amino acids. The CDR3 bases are TGTGCCACCAGCAGAGGGGGGTGGAATCAGCCCCAGCATTTT. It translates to CATSRGGWNQPQHF. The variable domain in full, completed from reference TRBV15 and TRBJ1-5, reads DAMVIQNPRYQVTQFGKPVTLSCSQTLNHNVMYWYQQKSSQAPKLLFHYYDKDFNNEADTPDNFQSRRPNTSFCFLDIRSPGLGDTAMYLCATSRGGWNQPQHFGDGTRLSIL.

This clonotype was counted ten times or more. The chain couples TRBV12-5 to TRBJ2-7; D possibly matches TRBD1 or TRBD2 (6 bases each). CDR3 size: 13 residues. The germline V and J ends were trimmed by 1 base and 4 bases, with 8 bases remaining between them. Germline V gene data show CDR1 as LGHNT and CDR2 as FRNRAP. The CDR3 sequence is CASGLGGAYEQYF. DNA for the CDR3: TGTGCTAGTGGTTTGGGGGGGGCGTACGAGCAGTACTTC.

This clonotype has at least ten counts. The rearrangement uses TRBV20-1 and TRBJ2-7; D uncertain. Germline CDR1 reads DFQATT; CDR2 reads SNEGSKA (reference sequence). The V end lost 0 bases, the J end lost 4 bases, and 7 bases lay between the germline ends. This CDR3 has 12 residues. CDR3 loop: CSARDQLYEQYF. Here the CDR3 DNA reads TGCAGTGCTAGAGATCAGCTTTACGAGCAGTACTTC.

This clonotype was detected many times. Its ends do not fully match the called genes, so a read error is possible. The CDR3 coding sequence is TGTGCCAGCAGCCCCCAAGGAGGGTACGAGCAGTACTTC. It is translated as CASSPQGGYEQYF. The rearrangement links TRBV4-1 to TRBJ2-7; possible D gene TRBD2, 6 bases. This CDR3 is 13 amino acids long. Germline V CDR1 and CDR2: MGHRA, YSYEKL.

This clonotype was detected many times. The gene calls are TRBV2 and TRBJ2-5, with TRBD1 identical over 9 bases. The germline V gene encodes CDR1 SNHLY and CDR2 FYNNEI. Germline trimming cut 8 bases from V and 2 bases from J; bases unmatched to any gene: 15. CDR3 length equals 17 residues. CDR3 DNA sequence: TGTGCCAGCTCGAGGGGGACAGGGACCCCCTTACAAGAGACCCAGTACTTC. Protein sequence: CASSRGTGTPLQETQYF. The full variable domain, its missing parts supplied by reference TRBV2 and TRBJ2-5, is EPEVTQTPSHQVTQMGQEVILRCVPISNHLYFYWYRQILGQKVEFLVSFYNNEISEKSEIFDDQFSVERPDGSNFTLKIRSTKLEDSAMYFCASSRGTGTPLQETQYFGPGTRLLVL.

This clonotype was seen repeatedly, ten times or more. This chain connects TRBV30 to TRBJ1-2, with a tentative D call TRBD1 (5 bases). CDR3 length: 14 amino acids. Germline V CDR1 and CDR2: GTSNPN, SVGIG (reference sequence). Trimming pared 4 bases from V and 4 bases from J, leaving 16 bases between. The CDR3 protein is CAWTVREAVYGYTF. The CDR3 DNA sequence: TGTGCCTGGACCGTCAGGGAGGCAGTCTATGGCTACACCTTC.

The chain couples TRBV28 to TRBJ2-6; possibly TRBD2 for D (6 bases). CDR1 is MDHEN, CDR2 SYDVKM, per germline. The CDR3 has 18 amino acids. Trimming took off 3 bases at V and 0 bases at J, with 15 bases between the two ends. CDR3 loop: CASSFNLAADSGANVLTF. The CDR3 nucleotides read TGTGCCAGCAGTTTTAATTTAGCGGCGGACTCTGGGGCCAACGTCCTGACTTTC.

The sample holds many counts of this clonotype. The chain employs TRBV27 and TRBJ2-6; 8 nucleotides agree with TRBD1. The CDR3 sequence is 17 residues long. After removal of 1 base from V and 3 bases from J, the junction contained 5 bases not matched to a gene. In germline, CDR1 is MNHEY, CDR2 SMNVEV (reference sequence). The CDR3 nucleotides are TGTGCCAGCAGTTTATTAACAGGGGGAGGTGGGGCCAACGTCCTGACTTTC. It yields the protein CASSLLTGGGGANVLTF.

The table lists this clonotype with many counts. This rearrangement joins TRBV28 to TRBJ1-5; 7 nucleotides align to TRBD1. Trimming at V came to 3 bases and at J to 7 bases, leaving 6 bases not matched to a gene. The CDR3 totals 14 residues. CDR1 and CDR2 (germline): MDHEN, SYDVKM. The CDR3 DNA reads TGTGCCAGCAGTTTGGTAGGGGGCCGACAGCCCCAGCATTTT. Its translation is CASSLVGGRQPQHF.

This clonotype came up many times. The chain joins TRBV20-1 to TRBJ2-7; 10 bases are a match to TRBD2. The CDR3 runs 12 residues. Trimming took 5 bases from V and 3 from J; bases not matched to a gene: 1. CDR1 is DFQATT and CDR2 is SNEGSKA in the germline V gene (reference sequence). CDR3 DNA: TGCAGTGCTTTAGCGGGGGGCTACGAGCAGTACTTC. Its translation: CSALAGGYEQYF.

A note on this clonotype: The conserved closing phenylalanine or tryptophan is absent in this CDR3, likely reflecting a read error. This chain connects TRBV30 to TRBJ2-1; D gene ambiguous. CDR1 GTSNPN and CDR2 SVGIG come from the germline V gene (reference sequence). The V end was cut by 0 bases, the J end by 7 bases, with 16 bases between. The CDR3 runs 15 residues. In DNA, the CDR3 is TGTGCCTGGAGTGTTGGGTCTAGTAGGGTGAATGAGCAGTTCTTA. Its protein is CAWSVGSSRVNEQFL.

Here the CDR3 reads CASSLGREQGGRSYNEQFF. The DNA of the CDR3 is TGTGCCAGCAGCTTAGGACGGGAGCAGGGCGGAAGGTCCTACAATGAGCAGTTCTTC. This chain uses TRBV7-2 with TRBJ2-1; D may be TRBD2 (6 bases). Per germline, CDR1 SGHTA and CDR2 FQGNSA. Trimming pared 1 base from V and 1 base from J, leaving 20 bases between. This CDR3 has 19 amino acids.

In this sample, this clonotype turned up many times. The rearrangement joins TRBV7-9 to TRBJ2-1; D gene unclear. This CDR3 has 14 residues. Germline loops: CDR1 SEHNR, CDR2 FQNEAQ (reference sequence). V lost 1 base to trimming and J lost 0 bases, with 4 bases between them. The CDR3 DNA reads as TGTGCCAGCAGCTTAGAATTCTCCTACAATGAGCAGTTCTTC. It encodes CASSLEFSYNEQFF. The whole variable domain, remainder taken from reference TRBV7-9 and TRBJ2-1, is DTGVSQNPRHKITKRGQNVTFRCDPISEHNRLYWYRQTLGQGPEFLTYFQNEAQLEKSRLLSDRFSAERPKGSFSTLEIQRTEQGDSAMYLCASSLEFSYNEQFFGPGTRLTVL.

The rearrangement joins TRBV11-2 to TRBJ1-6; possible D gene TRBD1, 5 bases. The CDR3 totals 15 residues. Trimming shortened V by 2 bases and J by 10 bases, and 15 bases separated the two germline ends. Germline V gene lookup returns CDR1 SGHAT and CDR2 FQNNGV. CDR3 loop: CASSLSQGRGSPLHF. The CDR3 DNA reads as TGTGCCAGCAGCTTATCCCAGGGTCGGGGATCACCCCTCCACTTT.

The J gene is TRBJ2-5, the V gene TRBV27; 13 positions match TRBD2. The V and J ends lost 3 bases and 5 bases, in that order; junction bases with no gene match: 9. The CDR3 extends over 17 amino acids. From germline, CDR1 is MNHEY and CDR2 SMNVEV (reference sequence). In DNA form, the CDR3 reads TGTGCCAGCAGTTTGGAGACTAGCGGGAGGAATTGGGAGACCCAGTACTTC. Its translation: CASSLETSGRNWETQYF.

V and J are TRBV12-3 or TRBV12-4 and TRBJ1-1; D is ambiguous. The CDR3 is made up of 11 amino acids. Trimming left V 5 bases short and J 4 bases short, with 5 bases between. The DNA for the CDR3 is TGTGCCAGCAGTGATCCCACTGAAGCTTTCTTT. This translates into CASSDPTEAFF.

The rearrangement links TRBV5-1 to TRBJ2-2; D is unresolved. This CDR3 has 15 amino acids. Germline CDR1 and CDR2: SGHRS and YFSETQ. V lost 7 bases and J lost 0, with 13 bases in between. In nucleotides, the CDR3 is TGCGCCAGCTTTGATGGGGTTGCGAACACCGGGGAGCTGTTTTTT. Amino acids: CASFDGVANTGELFF. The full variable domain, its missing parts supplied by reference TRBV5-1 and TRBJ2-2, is KAGVTQTPRYLIKTRGQQVTLSCSPISGHRSVSWYQQTPGQGLQFLFEYFSETQRNKGNFPGRFSGRQFSNSRSEMNVSTLELGDSALYLCASFDGVANTGELFFGEGSRLTVL.

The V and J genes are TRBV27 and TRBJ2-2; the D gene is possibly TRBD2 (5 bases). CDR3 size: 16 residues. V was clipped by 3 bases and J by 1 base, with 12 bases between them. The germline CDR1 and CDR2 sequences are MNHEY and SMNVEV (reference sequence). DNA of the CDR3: TGTGCCAGCAGTTTGGGTACCGAGGGGAACACCGGGGAGCTGTTTTTT. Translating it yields CASSLGTEGNTGELFF.

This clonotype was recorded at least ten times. The CDR3 nucleotides are TGTGCCAGCAGCCACTTTAGGGGTAGCGCCAACACAGATACGCAGTATTTT. The encoded protein is CASSHFRGSANTDTQYF. The V call is TRBV27, the J call TRBJ2-3; D may correspond to TRBD1 or TRBD2 (5 bases each). V lost 6 bases to trimming and J lost 2 bases, with 21 bases between them. The CDR3 totals 17 residues. Germline V gene sequence: CDR1 MNHEY, CDR2 SMNVEV (reference sequence).